This T cell receptor (beta chain) came from a study of CD8 T cells in ankylosing spondylitis. The study's findings and limits: Several highly homologous variants formed a TCR beta motif that appeared characteristic of ankylosing spondylitis blood. Within matched ankylosing spondylitis synovial fluid, disease-linked clones were reportedly significantly enriched.

CDR1 is SQVTM, CDR2 ANQGSEA, per germline. Deletions cut 1 base from V and 3 bases from J, with 3 bases between. The CDR3 contains 11 residues. Points on this clonotype: Its antigen is still unknown.

Via MiXCR, TCRdb re-called the 5' RACE reads, giving one row per CDR3 protein. The sample records some 250,000 distinct CDR3 sequences, 20% to 30% being singletons. The chain carries TRBV29-1 and TRBJ2-5, with no clear D. This sequence originates from a male donor with ankylosing spondylitis or in good health (not recorded which). Specimen: blood, either unsorted or a sorted T cell fraction (not recorded which). CDR3 sequence (DNA): TGCAGCGTTGAAGCCAAAGAGACCCAGTACTTC. Residues: CSVEAKETQYF.